These 32 T cell receptor beta chains were sequenced from one sample in a study of blood T cell repertoires in COVID-19. Profiled with immunoSEQ multiplex PCR; TCRdb holds only in-frame clones, not every one. The data hold over 90,000 clones, with 70% to 90% observed a single time. The sequencing input was peripheral blood. The source of these receptors is a man between 45 and 60 years old with active COVID-19.

The chain links TRBV6-5 to TRBJ2-2; weak D call: TRBD1 (6 bases). V lost 7 bases to trimming and J lost 7 bases, with 13 bases between them. Germline CDR1 reads MNHEY; CDR2 reads SVGAGI. This CDR3 has 13 amino acids. The CDR3 DNA reads TGTGCCAGCATAAGACCAGGGGACGGGGAGCTGTTTTTT. It codes for CASIRPGDGELFF.

The sample holds a few counts of this clone. The V gene is TRBV9, the J gene TRBJ1-3, with TRBD1 as a possible D gene (5 bases). The germline V gene encodes CDR1 SGDLS and CDR2 YYNGEE. The CDR3 contains 17 residues. The germline V and J ends were trimmed by 9 bases and 0 bases, with 22 bases remaining between them. The CDR3 nucleotides are TGTGCCACCAGGGCCCTTTGGGAGGGGACCTCTGGAAACACCATATATTTT. Translating gives CATRALWEGTSGNTIYF.

This chain links TRBV5-1 with TRBJ2-2, with 8 bases identical to TRBD2. CDR1 is SGHRS and CDR2 is YFSETQ in the germline V gene. The CDR3 runs to 16 residues. V was clipped by 6 bases and J by 4 bases; unmatched bases: 11. The CDR3 is CASTSGGRIPTGELFF. The CDR3 nucleotides are TGCGCCAGCACTTCGGGGGGGCGAATCCCCACCGGGGAGCTGTTTTTT.

This chain connects TRBV5-6 to TRBJ2-3; the match to TRBD2 covers 11 bases. Germline CDR1 and CDR2: SGHDT and YYEEEE. This CDR3 spans 17 amino acids. The V gene end was trimmed by 1 base and the J gene end by 0 bases; junction bases not matched to a gene: 4. The CDR3 loop reads CASSLPSGGSSTDTQYF. As DNA, the CDR3 is TGTGCCAGCAGCTTGCCTAGCGGGGGGTCTAGCACAGATACGCAGTATTTT.

About this clone itself: Other DNA sequences in this specimen translate into the identical CDR3. As DNA, the CDR3 is TGTGCCAGCGGGGCAGGGCACACAGATACGCAGTATTTT. It translates to CASGAGHTDTQYF. The genes are TRBV6-4 and TRBJ2-3; a weak D match, TRBD1 (5 bases). Germline loops: CDR1 MRHNA, CDR2 SNTAGT. The CDR3 has 13 amino acids. Between the trimmed V and J ends, which lost 8 bases and 2 bases, there was a span of 11 bases.

This clone was counted a single time. The chain employs TRBV19 and TRBJ2-2, with 7 bases aligning to TRBD1. The J segment lost 2 bases and the V segment lost 4 bases, leaving 4 bases of the junction unmatched. The germline gives CDR1 LNHDA, CDR2 SQIVND (reference sequence). The CDR3 has 15 amino acids. CDR3 amino acids: CASSTGTVNTGELFF. For the CDR3, the DNA is TGTGCCAGTAGTACAGGGACAGTAAACACCGGGGAGCTGTTTTTT.

The J gene is TRBJ2-1, the V gene TRBV6-5; 8 nucleotides match TRBD2. This CDR3 region has 16 residues. V was clipped by 2 bases and J by 7 bases; unmatched bases: 10. The germline CDR1 and CDR2 sequences are MNHEY and SVGAGI. The CDR3 protein is CASSYPPGGLGNEQFF. The CDR3 DNA follows: TGTGCCAGCAGTTACCCACCCGGGGGACTAGGTAATGAGCAGTTCTTC.

The J gene is TRBJ2-5, the V gene TRBV30; 9 bases map to TRBD2. This CDR3 has 16 residues. J gave up 5 bases and V 3 bases, and 13 bases lay outside the gene matches. Germline V gene lookup returns CDR1 GTSNPN and CDR2 SVGIG (reference sequence). The DNA of the CDR3 is TGTGCCTGGAGCCGACCTGGCGGGGGGGCCCGGGAGACCCAGTACTTC. It specifies CAWSRPGGGARETQYF.

This clone was detected once. This rearrangement joins TRBV5-6 to TRBJ1-5; D is possibly TRBD1 (5 bases). Between the trimmed V and J ends, which lost 1 base and 3 bases, there was a span of 14 bases. Germline V lookup: CDR1 SGHDT, CDR2 YYEEEE. The CDR3 is 16 residues long. CDR3 DNA sequence: TGTGCCAGCAGCTTGTGGCGGGACCTCTACAATCAGCCCCAGCATTTT. This codes for CASSLWRDLYNQPQHF.

This chain uses TRBV9 with TRBJ2-6, with D hard to call. This CDR3 is built from 15 residues. Looked up from germline, CDR1 is SGDLS and CDR2 is YYNGEE. Trimming cost V 3 bases and J 0 bases, with 7 bases left between them. The CDR3 reads CASSGGGSGANVLTF. In DNA form, the CDR3 reads TGTGCCAGCAGCGGAGGTGGCTCTGGGGCCAACGTCCTGACTTTC.

This clone has a single count. The chain employs TRBV5-5 and TRBJ1-3; D remains unclear. The CDR3 sequence is 15 residues long. Germline assignment: CDR1 SGHKS and CDR2 YYEKEE (reference sequence). Trimming removed 0 bases at V and 0 bases at J, with 7 bases between. CDR3 loop: CASSLEMSSGNTIYF. As DNA, the CDR3 is TGTGCCAGCAGCTTGGAAATGAGCTCTGGAAACACCATATATTTT.

A few counts support this clone. The chain has TRBV6-5 and TRBJ1-2; TRBD1 matches at 7 bases. V lost 2 bases and J lost 8; bases outside the gene matches: 5. The CDR3 spans 13 residues. Germline V gene sequence: CDR1 MNHEY, CDR2 SVGAGI. CDR3 sequence reads: CASSYRQGRGYTF. The DNA for the CDR3 is TGTGCCAGCAGTTACAGACAGGGTAGGGGCTACACCTTC.

CDR3: CASSPTFQNTEAFF. DNA for the CDR3: TGTGCCAGCTCACCGACATTCCAGAACACTGAAGCTTTCTTT. This rearrangement joins TRBV18 to TRBJ1-1, with no clear D. V was shortened by 3 bases and J by 1 base, with 9 bases between the two germline ends. The CDR3 sequence is 14 residues long. CDR1 KGHSH and CDR2 LQKENI come from the germline V gene.

This chain uses TRBV7-8 with TRBJ1-6; no clear D gene. Germline loops: CDR1 SGHVS, CDR2 FQNEAQ. There are 14 residues in the CDR3. Deletions cut 5 bases from V and 7 bases from J, with 12 bases between. DNA for the CDR3: TGTGCCAGCAGCCCCGGGAGTCGAAATTCACCCCTCCACTTT. It codes for CASSPGSRNSPLHF.

The chain employs TRBV5-6 and TRBJ2-7, with a possible D match to TRBD2 (5 bases). V gave up 4 bases and J gave up 12 bases, with 14 bases separating them. The CDR3 runs to 11 residues. CDR1 SGHDT and CDR2 YYEEEE come from the germline V gene. The CDR3 DNA reads as TGTGCCAGCAGCCCGGTTGAAGGACTGTACTTC. Protein product: CASSPVEGLYF.

The chain recombines TRBV11-3 with TRBJ2-7; 9 bases line up with TRBD2. V lost 5 bases and J lost 5; bases outside the gene matches: 13. Germline V CDR1 and CDR2: SGHNT, YENEEA. The CDR3 is 16 residues long. The chain's CDR3 is CASSTGRGGGADEQYF. CDR3 bases: TGTGCCAGCAGCACCGGACGGGGCGGGGGGGCCGACGAGCAGTACTTC.

V usage is TRBV19 and J usage is TRBJ1-1, with D tentatively TRBD1 (6 bases). Trimming cost V 6 bases and J 3 bases, with 14 bases left between them. Germline CDR1 reads LNHDA; CDR2 reads SQIVND (reference sequence). The CDR3 spans 14 residues. CDR3 DNA: TGTGCCAGTAGCCCCCAGGGGCGGCACACTGAAGCTTTCTTT. Residues: CASSPQGRHTEAFF.

The V gene is TRBV30, the J gene TRBJ2-4, with D perhaps TRBD1 (6 bases). The CDR3 loop spans 15 amino acids. V shed 1 base and J shed 1 base, with 11 bases lying between them. The V gene's germline CDR1 is GTSNPN and CDR2 SVGIG (reference sequence). CDR3: CAWSGGQGAKNIQYF. CDR3 coding DNA: TGTGCCTGGAGTGGGGGGCAGGGGGCCAAAAACATTCAGTACTTC.

The chain is built from TRBV5-1 and TRBJ2-1; D is perhaps TRBD2 (7 bases). The germline CDR1 and CDR2 sequences are SGHRS and YFSETQ. This CDR3 contains 16 residues. The V end lost 0 bases, the J end lost 8 bases, and 18 bases lay between the germline ends. CDR3 sequence reads: CASSLEGGPWIDEQFF. CDR3 nucleotides: TGCGCCAGCAGCTTGGAGGGGGGGCCATGGATAGATGAGCAGTTCTTC.

The V gene is TRBV7-9, the J gene TRBJ1-2; 9 bases align to TRBD1. Germline CDR1 and CDR2: SEHNR and FQNEAQ (reference sequence). CDR3 length: 14 amino acids. V lost 5 bases, J lost 7 bases, and 8 bases stayed unmatched. The CDR3 spells CASSRDRETGGYTF. CDR3 nucleotides: TGTGCCAGCAGCCGGGACAGGGAGACGGGTGGCTACACCTTC.

In its sample, this clone was seen once. This chain connects TRBV19 to TRBJ2-7; TRBD1 might be the D (6 bases). The CDR3 sequence is 14 residues long. V was pared by 4 bases and J by 2 bases, with 12 bases between. Germline V CDR1 and CDR2: LNHDA, SQIVND (reference sequence). The CDR3 is CASSTTNRAYEQYF. In nucleotides, the CDR3 is TGTGCCAGTAGTACAACGAACAGGGCCTACGAGCAGTACTTC. The full variable domain, completed using reference TRBV19 and TRBJ2-7, is DGGITQSPKYLFRKEGQNVTLSCEQNLNHDAMYWYRQDPGQGLRLIYYSQIVNDFQKGDIAEGYSVSREKKESFPLTVTSAQKNPTAFYLCASSTTNRAYEQYFGPGTRLTVT.

The CDR3 region is CASSQDPRVRYYGYTF. CDR3 bases: TGTGCCAGCAGCCAAGATCCTCGGGTTCGTTACTATGGCTACACCTTC. The V gene is TRBV3-1 (or the pseudogene TRBV3-2), the J gene TRBJ1-2; no definite D call. The CDR3 is 16 amino acids. Trimming removed 0 bases from V and 3 bases from J, with 14 bases in between. CDR1 LGHDT and CDR2 YNNKEL come from the germline V gene (reference sequence).

J is TRBJ1-1 and V is TRBV15, with 8 bases that match TRBD1. Germline CDR1 reads LNHNV; CDR2 reads YYDKDF (reference sequence). The CDR3 runs 15 residues. V dropped 2 bases and J dropped 2; count of bases not matched to a gene: 4. CDR3: CATSRQGAKNTEAFF. CDR3 coding DNA: TGTGCCACCAGCAGACAGGGGGCGAAAAACACTGAAGCTTTCTTT.

V is TRBV19 and J is TRBJ2-1; D gene uncertain. Germline values: CDR1 LNHDA, CDR2 SQIVND (reference sequence). CDR3 length: 16 residues. The V end was cut by 5 bases, the J end by 4 bases, with 18 bases between. CDR3 in DNA: TGTGCCAGTAGTCGTCGTCCCCTCGAGAATTACAATGAGCAGTTCTTC. This codes for CASSRRPLENYNEQFF.

The chain carries TRBV2 and TRBJ2-3; D possibly corresponds to TRBD1 (5 bases). Germline V gene lookup returns CDR1 SNHLY and CDR2 FYNNEI. CDR3 size: 13 residues. Trimming took off 5 bases at V and 11 bases at J, with 17 bases between the two ends. As DNA, the CDR3 is TGTGCCAGCAGTCGGACACCTCTTGGGGTGCAGTATTTT. Translation gives CASSRTPLGVQYF.

This clone occurred once. The V call is TRBV6-6, the J call TRBJ2-7; D is unclear. Trimming took 6 bases from V and 3 from J, leaving 6 bases between them. The length of the CDR3 is 11 residues. Looked up from germline, CDR1 is MNHNY and CDR2 is SVGAGI (reference sequence). DNA for the CDR3: TGTGCCAGCAGCCCAGACTACGAGCAGTACTTC. This translates into CASSPDYEQYF.

Only one count was recorded for this clone. The DNA is left out, because the CDR3 cannot be placed on it with certainty; the CDR3 is given as TCRdb lists it. This chain links TRBV18 with TRBJ2-2; TRBD2 is the table's D call, not checked against the DNA. Germline V CDR1 and CDR2: KGHSH, LQKENI. 16 amino acids form the CDR3, both terminal residues included. The chain's CDR3 is CASSPPKGFGAGELFF.

The chain employs TRBV18 and TRBJ2-3; 8 bases are shared with TRBD1. CDR3 length: 16 residues. In germline, CDR1 is KGHSH, CDR2 LQKENI. Trimming at V came to 5 bases and at J to 3 bases, leaving 10 bases not matched to a gene. CDR3 DNA: TGTGCCAGCTCATCTTATACAGGGGGGTGGACAGATACGCAGTATTTT. Amino acids: CASSSYTGGWTDTQYF.

The V and J genes are TRBV6-5 and TRBJ2-2, with 7 positions matching TRBD1. The germline gives CDR1 MNHEY, CDR2 SVGAGI. This CDR3 contains 14 residues. Trimming removed 6 bases from V and 1 base from J; junction bases left unmatched: 2. CDR3 loop: CASRQGKNTGELFF. Here the CDR3 DNA reads TGTGCCAGCAGACAGGGGAAGAACACCGGGGAGCTGTTTTTT.

J is TRBJ1-6 and V is TRBV7-3, with D possibly being TRBD1 (6 bases). Trimming cost V 3 bases and J 12 bases, with 15 bases left between them. Germline-derived CDR1 and CDR2 are SGHTA and FQGTGA. There are 14 residues in the CDR3. The DNA of the CDR3 is TGTGCCAGCAGCTTGGGGCAGGGGAGGGGACCCCTCCACTTT. Its translation: CASSLGQGRGPLHF.

This chain uses TRBV7-2 with TRBJ1-6; possible D gene TRBD1, 6 bases. This CDR3 has 19 residues. V dropped 1 base and J dropped 2 bases, with 18 bases sitting between them. CDR1 and CDR2 from the germline V gene are SGHTA and FQGNSA. As DNA, the CDR3 is TGTGCCAGCAGCTTAGTCCTTATACAGGGTAGAACCTATAATTCACCCCTCCACTTT. It encodes CASSLVLIQGRTYNSPLHF. Full variable domain (remainder filled in from reference TRBV7-2 and TRBJ1-6): GAGVSQSPSNKVTEKGKDVELRCDPISGHTALYWYRQSLGQGLEFLIYFQGNSAPDKSGLPSDRFSAERTGGSVSTLTIQRTQQEDSAVYLCASSLVLIQGRTYNSPLHFGNGTRLTVT.

CDR3 sequence: CASNNGQAYTEAFF. The CDR3 nucleotides are TGTGCCAGCAACAATGGACAGGCCTACACTGAAGCTTTCTTT. The chain carries TRBV7-2 and TRBJ1-1; 7 bases match TRBD1. V dropped 7 bases and J dropped 3; count of bases not matched to a gene: 8. The CDR3 covers 14 residues. Germline assignment: CDR1 SGHTA and CDR2 FQGNSA.